This T cell receptor beta chain derives from a study of blood T cell repertoires in COVID-19. Study context: PBMCs, B-cell-depleted T cells, or T cells were the source of the cDNA or gDNA that made up the material.

This CDR3 region has 13 residues. CDR1 is LNHDA, CDR2 SQIVND, per germline (reference sequence). V lost 6 bases to trimming and J lost 4 bases; unmatched junction nucleotides: 3. TCRdb keeps only in-frame clones here, not all; method: immunoSEQ multiplex PCR. The data contain under 300,000 clones, over 80% of them singletons. The sequence came from a woman aged 55-70 years with active or convalescent COVID-19. Sequencing input: peripheral blood. The chain recombines TRBV19 with TRBJ1-3; 7 positions agree with TRBD1. DNA for the CDR3: TGTGCCAGTAGCGGGACAGAAGGAAACACCATATATTTT. This gives the protein CASSGTEGNTIYF.